Listed here are 13 T cell receptor beta chains from one sample, sequenced in a study of neurological immune-mediated disorders. TCRdb processed the 5' RACE reads anew with MiXCR; each CDR3 protein has one entry. Altogether approximately 85,000 distinct CDR3 sequences are present, about 4% being singletons, with the ten largest covering roughly 5.6%. The time point: longitudinal time-point 3. Source material: PBMCs. All receptors come from a woman aged 55-70 years with multiple sclerosis.

This clonotype was found many times. The rearrangement joins TRBV7-8 to TRBJ2-5; the D gene is possibly TRBD2 (6 bases). Germline V lookup: CDR1 SGHVS, CDR2 FQNEAQ. The CDR3 totals 15 residues. Between the trimmed V and J ends, which lost 5 bases and 4 bases, there was a span of 17 bases. CDR3 nucleotides: TGTGCCAGCAGCCCCGGGACTTCCACAAGAGAGACCCAGTACTTC. Protein sequence: CASSPGTSTRETQYF.

This clonotype occurred many times. The CDR3 spells CSARGDADQPQHF. CDR3 DNA sequence: TGCAGTGCTAGAGGTGATGCGGATCAGCCCCAGCATTTT. This sequence joins TRBV20-1 and TRBJ1-5, with D unresolved. The V and J ends lost 1 base and 5 bases respectively, with 9 bases between them. CDR1 DFQATT and CDR2 SNEGSKA come from the germline V gene (reference sequence). The CDR3 runs to 13 residues.

This clonotype showed up many times. J is TRBJ2-1 and V is TRBV29-1; tentatively, D is TRBD1 (5 bases). This CDR3 contains 13 residues. Looked up from germline, CDR1 is SQVTM and CDR2 is ANQGSEA. V lost 3 bases to trimming and J lost 2 bases, with 8 bases between them. The CDR3 bases are TGCAGCGTTGAGTCAGGGACCTACAATGAGCAGTTCTTC. Its translation: CSVESGTYNEQFF.

This clonotype has only a few counts. The chain couples TRBV5-6 to TRBJ2-3; TRBD2 aligns across 8 bases. V gave up 3 bases and J gave up 1 base; unmatched junction bases: 4. Germline CDR1 SGHDT, CDR2 YYEEEE. The CDR3 spans 15 residues. The CDR3 DNA reads as TGTGCCAGCAGCTCCGGGGGGGTCGGCACAGATACGCAGTATTTT. Its protein product is CASSSGGVGTDTQYF.

The table lists this clonotype with many counts. V is TRBV29-1 and J is TRBJ2-7, with TRBD1 matching 10 bases. The CDR3 runs to 13 residues. Germline V gene sequence: CDR1 SQVTM, CDR2 ANQGSEA. Trimming took 5 bases from V and 3 from J; bases not matched to a gene: 4. This chain's CDR3 is CSVKRTGGYEQYF. The CDR3 nucleotides are TGCAGCGTTAAGAGGACAGGGGGCTACGAGCAGTACTTC.

This clonotype has ten or more counts. This chain joins TRBV15 and TRBJ2-2; no clear D. V was shortened by 3 bases and J by 1 base, with 9 bases between the two germline ends. Per the germline V gene, CDR1 is LNHNV and CDR2 is YYDKDF (reference sequence). This CDR3 spans 15 amino acids. The CDR3 is CATSSELKNTGELFF. Here the CDR3 DNA reads TGTGCCACCAGCAGTGAACTGAAGAACACCGGGGAGCTGTTTTTT. Full variable domain (rest looked up from reference TRBV15 and TRBJ2-2): DAMVIQNPRYQVTQFGKPVTLSCSQTLNHNVMYWYQQKSSQAPKLLFHYYDKDFNNEADTPDNFQSRRPNTSFCFLDIRSPGLGDTAMYLCATSSELKNTGELFFGEGSRLTVL.

This clonotype was observed at least ten times. The V and J genes are TRBV24-1 and TRBJ2-1; 13 positions agree with TRBD2. The CDR3 loop spans 18 amino acids. The V and J ends lost 4 bases and 6 bases, in that order; junction bases with no gene match: 11. Germline V gene sequence: CDR1 KGHDR, CDR2 SFDVKD. The CDR3 is CATSESRRTSGGINEQFF. The DNA of the CDR3 is TGTGCCACCAGTGAGTCACGGAGGACTAGCGGGGGTATCAATGAGCAGTTCTTC.

This clonotype was recorded at least ten times. This sequence joins TRBV7-6 and TRBJ2-3; tentative D call: TRBD2 (6 bases). CDR3 length: 16 amino acids. Germline V CDR1 and CDR2: SGHVS, FNYEAQ. V lost 3 bases to trimming and J lost 1 base, with 14 bases between them. In nucleotides, the CDR3 is TGTGCCAGCAGCTTTCTCGGGACGGGGGGCACAGATACGCAGTATTTT. Translation: CASSFLGTGGTDTQYF.

This clonotype was detected ten times or more. V usage is TRBV28 and J usage is TRBJ2-7; 10 bases are shared with TRBD1. Looked up from germline, CDR1 is MDHEN and CDR2 is SYDVKM. The CDR3 covers 15 residues. V gave up 2 bases and J gave up 5 bases; unmatched junction bases: 6. The DNA of the CDR3 is TGTGCCAGCAGTTTAATGGGACAGGGGATCCACGAGCAGTACTTC. Translated: CASSLMGQGIHEQYF.

In this sample, this clonotype turned up many times. The CDR3 DNA sequence: TGTGCCAGCAGTCTCAGGGTTAACACCGGGGAGCTGTTTTTT. Encoded protein: CASSLRVNTGELFF. The rearrangement links TRBV5-6 to TRBJ2-2; possible D gene TRBD1, 5 bases. V dropped 5 bases and J dropped 2 bases, with 10 bases sitting between them. CDR1 is SGHDT and CDR2 is YYEEEE in the germline V gene. This CDR3 has 14 amino acids.

Comments on this clonotype: Germline is not matched at one junction end, which may reflect a read error. The rearrangement links TRBV7-6 to TRBJ2-5; D uncertain. Germline-derived CDR1 and CDR2 are SGHVS and FNYEAQ. This CDR3 contains 12 residues. Here the CDR3 DNA reads TGTGCCATCAGCCCACCCGGAGAGACCCAGTACTTC. It specifies CAISPPGETQYF. Looking up the rest from reference TRBV7-6 and TRBJ2-5 gives the full variable domain: GAGVSQSPRYKVTKRGQDVALRCDPISGHVSLYWYRQALGQGPEFLTYFNYEAQQDKSGLPNDRFSAERPEGSISTLTIQRTEQRDSAMYRCAISPPGETQYFGPGTRLLVL.

This clonotype was recorded at least ten times. The chain recombines TRBV5-1 with TRBJ2-3; the D is unclear. Germline assignment: CDR1 SGHRS and CDR2 YFSETQ. The CDR3 is 15 amino acids. V was pared by 0 bases and J by 0 bases, with 8 bases between. The CDR3 DNA reads as TGCGCCAGCAGCTTGGATTGGGCTAGCACAGATACGCAGTATTTT. It translates to CASSLDWASTDTQYF.

This clonotype was counted at least ten times. The chain joins TRBV20-1 to TRBJ2-7, with 9 bases matching TRBD1. The CDR3 has 16 residues. Trimming cost V 0 bases and J 6 bases; bases outside gene matches: 12. Per germline, CDR1 DFQATT and CDR2 SNEGSKA (reference sequence). CDR3 bases: TGCAGTGCTAGAGATGAGGGACAGGGAGGGTTCGGCGAGCAGTACTTC. This encodes CSARDEGQGGFGEQYF.